Below, one TCR beta chain is given with its context. Its antigen is not identified. The data derive from a study of T cell repertoires in cytomegalovirus infection. Overall study results and limits: Identification of carriers of CMV plus the relevant HLA was achieved through cumulative public TCR beta family frequency.

A single record per CDR3 protein comes from TCRdb applying MiXCR to the reads. The profile shows under 350,000 distinct CDR3 sequences, less than 25% of them singletons. The germline gives CDR1 MNHNS, CDR2 SASEGT. CDR3 size: 13 residues. The V gene lost 1 base and the J gene lost 8 bases, with 11 bases spanning the gap. The sequence came from a human donor in good health (CMV status not recorded). Some clones in this sample may be carry-over from other donors' samples. The chain employs TRBV6-1 and TRBJ1-1; the D is unclear. The sample here was cultured PBMCs, taken from culture after CMV antigen stimulation. The CDR3 coding sequence is TGTGCCAGCAGTGAAGATGGTAGTTTCGAAGCTTTCTTT. Encoded protein: CASSEDGSFEAFF.